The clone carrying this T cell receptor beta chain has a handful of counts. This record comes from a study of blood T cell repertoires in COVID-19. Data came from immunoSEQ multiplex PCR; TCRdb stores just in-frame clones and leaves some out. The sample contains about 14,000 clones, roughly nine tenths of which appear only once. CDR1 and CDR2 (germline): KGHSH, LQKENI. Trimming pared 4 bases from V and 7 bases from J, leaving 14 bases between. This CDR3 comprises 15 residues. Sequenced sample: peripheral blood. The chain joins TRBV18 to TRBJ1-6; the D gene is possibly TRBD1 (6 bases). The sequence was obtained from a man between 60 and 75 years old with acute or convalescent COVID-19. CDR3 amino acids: CASSLKQGLNSPLHF. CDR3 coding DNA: TGTGCCAGCTCACTCAAACAGGGTCTGAATTCACCCCTCCACTTT.